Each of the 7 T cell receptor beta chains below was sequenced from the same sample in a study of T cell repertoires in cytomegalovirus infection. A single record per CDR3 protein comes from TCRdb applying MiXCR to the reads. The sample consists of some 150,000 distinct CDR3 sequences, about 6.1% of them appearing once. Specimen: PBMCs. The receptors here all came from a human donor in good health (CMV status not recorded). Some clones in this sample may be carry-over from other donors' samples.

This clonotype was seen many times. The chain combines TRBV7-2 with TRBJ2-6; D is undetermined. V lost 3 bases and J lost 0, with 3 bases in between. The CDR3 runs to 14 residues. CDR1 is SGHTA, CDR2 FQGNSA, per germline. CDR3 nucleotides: TGTGCCAGCAGCTTCACCTCTGGGGCCAACGTCCTGACTTTC. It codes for CASSFTSGANVLTF.

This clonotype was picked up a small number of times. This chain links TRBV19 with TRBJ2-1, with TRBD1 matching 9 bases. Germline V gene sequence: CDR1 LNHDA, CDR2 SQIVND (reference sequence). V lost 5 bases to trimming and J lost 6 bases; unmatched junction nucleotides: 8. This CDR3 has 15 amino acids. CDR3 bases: TGTGCCAGTAGTCCCTGGGGACAGGGTCCCAATGAGCAGTTCTTC. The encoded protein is CASSPWGQGPNEQFF.

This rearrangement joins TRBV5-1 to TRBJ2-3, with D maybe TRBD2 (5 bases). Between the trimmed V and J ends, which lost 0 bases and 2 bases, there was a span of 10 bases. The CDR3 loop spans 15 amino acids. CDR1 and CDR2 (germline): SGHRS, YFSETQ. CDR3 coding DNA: TGCGCCAGCAGCTTGGAGCGGAGATACACAGATACGCAGTATTTT. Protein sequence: CASSLERRYTDTQYF. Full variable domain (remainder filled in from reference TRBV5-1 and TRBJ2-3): KAGVTQTPRYLIKTRGQQVTLSCSPISGHRSVSWYQQTPGQGLQFLFEYFSETQRNKGNFPGRFSGRQFSNSRSEMNVSTLELGDSALYLCASSLERRYTDTQYFGPGTRLTVL.

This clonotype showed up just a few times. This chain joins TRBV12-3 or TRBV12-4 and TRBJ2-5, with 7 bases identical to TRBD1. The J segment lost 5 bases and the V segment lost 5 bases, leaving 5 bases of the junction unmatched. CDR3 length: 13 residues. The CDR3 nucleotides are TGTGCCAGCAGTCAGGGACAGAGGGAGACCCAGTACTTC. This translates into CASSQGQRETQYF.

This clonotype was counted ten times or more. CDR3 sequence: CASSLIGVGVGGYTF. CDR3 DNA sequence: TGTGCCAGCAGTTTAATCGGGGTGGGAGTTGGTGGCTACACCTTC. The chain is built from TRBV28 and TRBJ1-2; D is unresolved. Germline V gene data show CDR1 as MDHEN and CDR2 as SYDVKM. The ends were cut back, 2 bases at V and 7 bases at J, with 17 bases in the middle. The CDR3 covers 15 residues.

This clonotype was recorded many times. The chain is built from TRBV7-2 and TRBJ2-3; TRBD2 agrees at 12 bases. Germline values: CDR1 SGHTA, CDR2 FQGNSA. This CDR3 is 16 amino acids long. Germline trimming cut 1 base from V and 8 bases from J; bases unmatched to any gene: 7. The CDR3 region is CASSLGLAGGLGTQYF. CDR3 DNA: TGTGCCAGCAGCTTAGGTCTAGCGGGGGGGCTGGGTACGCAGTATTTT.

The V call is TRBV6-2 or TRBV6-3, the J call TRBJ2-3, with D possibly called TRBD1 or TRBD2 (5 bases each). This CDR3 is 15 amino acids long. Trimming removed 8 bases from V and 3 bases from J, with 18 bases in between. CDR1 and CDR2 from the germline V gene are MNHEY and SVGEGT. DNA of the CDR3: TGTGCCAGCGGACTGGACGGCCCAGGGACAGATACGCAGTATTTT. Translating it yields CASGLDGPGTDTQYF.